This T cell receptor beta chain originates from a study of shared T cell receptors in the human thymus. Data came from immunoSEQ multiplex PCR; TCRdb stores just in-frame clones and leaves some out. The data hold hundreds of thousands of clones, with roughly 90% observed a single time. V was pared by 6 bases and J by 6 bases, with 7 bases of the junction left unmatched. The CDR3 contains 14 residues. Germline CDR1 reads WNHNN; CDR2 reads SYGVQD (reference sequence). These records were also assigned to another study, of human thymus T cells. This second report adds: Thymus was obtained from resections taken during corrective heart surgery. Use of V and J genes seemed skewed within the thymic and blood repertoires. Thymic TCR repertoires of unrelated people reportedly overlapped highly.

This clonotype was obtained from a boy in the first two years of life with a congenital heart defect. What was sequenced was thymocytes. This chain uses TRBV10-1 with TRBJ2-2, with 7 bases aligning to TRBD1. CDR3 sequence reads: CASSRDSAAGELFF. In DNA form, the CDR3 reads TGCGCCAGCAGCAGGGACAGTGCAGCCGGGGAGCTGTTTTTT.